This T cell receptor (beta chain) was documented in a study of neurological immune-mediated disorders. This clonotype occurred many times. The method for making cDNA was 5'RACE, and it used 10-nucleotide random UMIs. Via MiXCR, TCRdb re-called the 5' RACE reads, giving one row per CDR3 protein. The data show 59,000 or so distinct CDR3 sequences, with 10% to 15% seen just once and around 11% held by the top ten. CDR3 size: 16 residues. With 3 bases clipped from V and 4 bases from J, the junction kept 9 bases outside the gene matches. Germline V gene lookup returns CDR1 SGHRS and CDR2 YFSETQ. This TCR was sampled from a woman aged 60-75 years with HTLV-1-associated myelopathy (HAM/TSP). V usage is TRBV5-1 and J usage is TRBJ2-3; 9 bases agree with TRBD2. Sequencing used PBMCs. The CDR3 is CASSSVAGVSPDTQYF. As DNA, the CDR3 is TGCGCCAGCAGCTCGGTAGCGGGAGTGAGCCCAGATACGCAGTATTTT.